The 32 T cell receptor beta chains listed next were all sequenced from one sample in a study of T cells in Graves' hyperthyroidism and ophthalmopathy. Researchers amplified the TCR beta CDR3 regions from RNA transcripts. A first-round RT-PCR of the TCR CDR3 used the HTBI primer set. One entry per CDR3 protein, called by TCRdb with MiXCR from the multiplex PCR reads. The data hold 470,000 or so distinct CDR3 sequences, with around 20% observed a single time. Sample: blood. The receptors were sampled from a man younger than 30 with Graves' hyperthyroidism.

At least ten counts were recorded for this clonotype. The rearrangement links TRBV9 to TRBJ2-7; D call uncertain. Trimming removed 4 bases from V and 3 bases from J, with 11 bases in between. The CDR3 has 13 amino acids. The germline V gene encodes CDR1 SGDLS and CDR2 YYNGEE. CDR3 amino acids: CASSPSSNYEQYF. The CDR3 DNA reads TGTGCCAGCAGCCCCTCCTCTAACTACGAGCAGTACTTC.

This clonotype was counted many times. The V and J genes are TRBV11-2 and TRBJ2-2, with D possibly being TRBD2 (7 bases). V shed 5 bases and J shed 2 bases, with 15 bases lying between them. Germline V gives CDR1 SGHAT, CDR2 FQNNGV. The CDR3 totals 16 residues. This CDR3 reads CASSLRGGFNTGELFF. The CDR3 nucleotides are TGTGCCAGCAGCCTAAGGGGGGGGTTCAACACCGGGGAGCTGTTTTTT.

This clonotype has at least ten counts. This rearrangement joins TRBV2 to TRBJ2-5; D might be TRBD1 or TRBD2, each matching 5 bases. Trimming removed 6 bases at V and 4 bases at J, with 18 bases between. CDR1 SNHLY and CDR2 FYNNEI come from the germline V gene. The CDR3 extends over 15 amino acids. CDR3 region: CASSPGPSGPETQYF. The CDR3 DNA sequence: TGTGCCAGCAGCCCGGGACCCTCGGGGCCAGAGACCCAGTACTTC.

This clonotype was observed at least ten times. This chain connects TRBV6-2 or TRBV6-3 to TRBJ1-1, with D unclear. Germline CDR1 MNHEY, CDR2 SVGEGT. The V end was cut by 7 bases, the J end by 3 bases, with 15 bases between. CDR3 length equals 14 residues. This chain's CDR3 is CASTPGSRYTEAFF. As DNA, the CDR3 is TGTGCCAGCACCCCGGGCAGCCGATACACTGAAGCTTTCTTT.

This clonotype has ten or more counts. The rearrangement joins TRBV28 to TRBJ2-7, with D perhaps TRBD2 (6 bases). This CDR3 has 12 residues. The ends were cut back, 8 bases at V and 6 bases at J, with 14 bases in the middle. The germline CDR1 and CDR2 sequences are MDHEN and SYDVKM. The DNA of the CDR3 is TGTGCCAGCGCGGGGACTGCTTGCGAGCAGTACTTC. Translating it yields CASAGTACEQYF.

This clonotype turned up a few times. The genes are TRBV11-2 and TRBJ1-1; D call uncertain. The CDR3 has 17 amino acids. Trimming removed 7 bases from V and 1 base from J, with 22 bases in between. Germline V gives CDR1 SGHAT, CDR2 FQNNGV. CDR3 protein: CASTISGPGRSNTEAFF. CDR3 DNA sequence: TGTGCCAGCACCATATCGGGTCCAGGTCGATCGAACACTGAAGCTTTCTTT.

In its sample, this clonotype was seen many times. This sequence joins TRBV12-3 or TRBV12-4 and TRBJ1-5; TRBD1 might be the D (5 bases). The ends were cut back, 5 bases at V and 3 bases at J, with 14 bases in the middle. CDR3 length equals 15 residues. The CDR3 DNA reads TGTGCCAGCAGTCCCCGCGGGGGAGACAATCAGCCCCAGCATTTT. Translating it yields CASSPRGGDNQPQHF.

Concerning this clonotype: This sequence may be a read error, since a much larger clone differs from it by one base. In DNA, the CDR3 is TGTGCCAGCAGTGAAATAGGCCGCCGGGACAGGGGGCGGCCCCCGGAGAAAAACATTAAGTACTTC. The encoded protein is CASSEIGRRDRGRPPEKNIKYF. The gene calls are TRBV2 and TRBJ2-4; TRBD1 matches at 12 bases. The CDR3 spans 22 residues. Germline V gene lookup returns CDR1 SNHLY and CDR2 FYNNEI.

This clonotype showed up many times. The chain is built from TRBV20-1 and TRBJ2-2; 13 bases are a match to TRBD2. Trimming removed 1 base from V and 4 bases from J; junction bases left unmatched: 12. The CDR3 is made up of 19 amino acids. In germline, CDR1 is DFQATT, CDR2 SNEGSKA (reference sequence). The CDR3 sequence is CSARASTSGGTSGTGELFF. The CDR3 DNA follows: TGCAGTGCTAGAGCCTCGACTAGCGGGGGGACATCGGGCACCGGGGAGCTGTTTTTT.

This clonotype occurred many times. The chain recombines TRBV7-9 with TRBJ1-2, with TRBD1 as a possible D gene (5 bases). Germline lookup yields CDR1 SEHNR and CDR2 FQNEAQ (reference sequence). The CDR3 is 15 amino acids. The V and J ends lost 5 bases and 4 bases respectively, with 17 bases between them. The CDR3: CASSPPGRRVYGYTF. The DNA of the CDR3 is TGTGCCAGCAGCCCCCCGGGACGGAGAGTCTATGGCTACACCTTC.

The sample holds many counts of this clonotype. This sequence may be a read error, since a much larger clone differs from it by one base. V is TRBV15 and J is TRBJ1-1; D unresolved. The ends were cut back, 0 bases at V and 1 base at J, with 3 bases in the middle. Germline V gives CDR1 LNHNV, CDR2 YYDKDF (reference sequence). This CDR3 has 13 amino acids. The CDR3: CATSRDRNTEAFF. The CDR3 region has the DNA TGTGCCACCAGCAGAGACAGGAACACTGAAGCTTTCTTT.

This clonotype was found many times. The CDR3 spells CASSKDRVMETQYF. Written as DNA, the CDR3 is TGTGCCAGCAGTAAGGACAGGGTGATGGAGACCCAGTACTTC. This chain links TRBV2 with TRBJ2-5; 8 nucleotides match TRBD1. Trimming removed 5 bases from V and 5 bases from J; junction bases left unmatched: 7. The germline gives CDR1 SNHLY, CDR2 FYNNEI. This CDR3 spans 14 amino acids.

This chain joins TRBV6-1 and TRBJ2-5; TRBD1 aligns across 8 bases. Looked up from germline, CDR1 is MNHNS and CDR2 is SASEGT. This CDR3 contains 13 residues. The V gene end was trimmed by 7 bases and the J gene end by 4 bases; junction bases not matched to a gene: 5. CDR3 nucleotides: TGTGCCAGCATGACAGGGGATGGAGAGACCCAGTACTTC. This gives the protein CASMTGDGETQYF.

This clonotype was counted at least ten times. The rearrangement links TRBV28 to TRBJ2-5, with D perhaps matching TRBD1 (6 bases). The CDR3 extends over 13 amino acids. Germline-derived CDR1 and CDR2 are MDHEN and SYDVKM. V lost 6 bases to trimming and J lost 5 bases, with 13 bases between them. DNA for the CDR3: TGTGCCAGCAGAAACAGGGTTTGGGAGACCCAGTACTTC. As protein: CASRNRVWETQYF.

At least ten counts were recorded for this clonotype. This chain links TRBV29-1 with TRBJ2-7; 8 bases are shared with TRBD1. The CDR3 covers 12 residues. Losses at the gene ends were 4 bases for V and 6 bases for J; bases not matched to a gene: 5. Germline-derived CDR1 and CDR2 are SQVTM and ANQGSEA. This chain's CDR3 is CSVAGTGFEQYF. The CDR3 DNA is TGCAGCGTTGCTGGGACAGGCTTCGAGCAGTACTTC.

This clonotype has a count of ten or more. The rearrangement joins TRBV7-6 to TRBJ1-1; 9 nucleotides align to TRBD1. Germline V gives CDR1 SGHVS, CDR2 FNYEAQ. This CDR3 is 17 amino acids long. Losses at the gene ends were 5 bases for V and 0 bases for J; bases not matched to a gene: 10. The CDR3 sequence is CASSQPQGAEMNTEAFF. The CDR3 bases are TGTGCCAGCAGCCAACCACAGGGGGCTGAAATGAACACTGAAGCTTTCTTT.

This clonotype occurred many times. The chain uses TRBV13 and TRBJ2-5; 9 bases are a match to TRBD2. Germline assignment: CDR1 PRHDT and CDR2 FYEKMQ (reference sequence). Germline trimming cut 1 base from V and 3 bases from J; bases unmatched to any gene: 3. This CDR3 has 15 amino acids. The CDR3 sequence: CASSLVLAGKETQYF. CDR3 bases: TGTGCCAGCAGCTTAGTCCTAGCGGGGAAAGAGACCCAGTACTTC.

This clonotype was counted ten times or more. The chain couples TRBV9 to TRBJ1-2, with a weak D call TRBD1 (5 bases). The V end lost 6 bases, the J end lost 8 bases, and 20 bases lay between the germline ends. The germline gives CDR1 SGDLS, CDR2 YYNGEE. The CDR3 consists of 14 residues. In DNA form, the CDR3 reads TGTGCCAGCAACCCGTTCGGACATCGTCGAGGCTACACCTTC. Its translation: CASNPFGHRRGYTF.

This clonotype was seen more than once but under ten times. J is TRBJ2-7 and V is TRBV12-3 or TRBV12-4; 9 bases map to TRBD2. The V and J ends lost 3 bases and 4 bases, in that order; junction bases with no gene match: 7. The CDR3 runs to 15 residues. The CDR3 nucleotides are TGTGCCAGCAGTTTGGTGGGTAGCGGGAGTTACGAGCAGTACTTC. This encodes CASSLVGSGSYEQYF.

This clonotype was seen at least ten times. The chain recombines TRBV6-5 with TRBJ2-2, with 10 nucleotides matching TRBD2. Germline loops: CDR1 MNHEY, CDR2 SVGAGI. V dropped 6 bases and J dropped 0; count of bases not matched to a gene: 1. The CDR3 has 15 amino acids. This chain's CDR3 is CASRGLAANTGELFF. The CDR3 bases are TGTGCCAGCAGAGGACTAGCGGCGAACACCGGGGAGCTGTTTTTT.

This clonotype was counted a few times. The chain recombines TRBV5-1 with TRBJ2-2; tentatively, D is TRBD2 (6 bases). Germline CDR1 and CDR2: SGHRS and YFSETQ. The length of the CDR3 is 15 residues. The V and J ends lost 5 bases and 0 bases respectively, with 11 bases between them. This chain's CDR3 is CASSDGTPNTGELFF. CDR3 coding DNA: TGCGCCAGCAGTGATGGGACTCCGAACACCGGGGAGCTGTTTTTT. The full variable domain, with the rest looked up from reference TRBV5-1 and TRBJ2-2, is KAGVTQTPRYLIKTRGQQVTLSCSPISGHRSVSWYQQTPGQGLQFLFEYFSETQRNKGNFPGRFSGRQFSNSRSEMNVSTLELGDSALYLCASSDGTPNTGELFFGEGSRLTVL.

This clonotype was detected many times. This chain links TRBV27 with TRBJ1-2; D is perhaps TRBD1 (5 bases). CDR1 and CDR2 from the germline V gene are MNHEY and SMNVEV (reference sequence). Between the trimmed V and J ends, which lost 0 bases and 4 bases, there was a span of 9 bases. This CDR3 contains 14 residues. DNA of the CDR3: TGTGCCAGCAGTTTATCCGGGGCGGCCTATGGCTACACCTTC. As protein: CASSLSGAAYGYTF.

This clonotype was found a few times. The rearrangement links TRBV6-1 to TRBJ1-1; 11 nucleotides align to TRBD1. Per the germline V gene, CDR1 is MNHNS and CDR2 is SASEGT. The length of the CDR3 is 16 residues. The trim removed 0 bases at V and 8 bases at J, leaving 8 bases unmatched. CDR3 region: CASSEALGQGASEAFF. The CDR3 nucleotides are TGTGCCAGCAGTGAAGCCCTTGGACAGGGGGCTTCCGAAGCTTTCTTT.

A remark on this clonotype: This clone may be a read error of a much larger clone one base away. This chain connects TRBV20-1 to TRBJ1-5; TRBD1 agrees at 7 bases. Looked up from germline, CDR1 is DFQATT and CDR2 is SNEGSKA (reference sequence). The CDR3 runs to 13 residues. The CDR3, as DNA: TGCAGTGCTAGACGACAGGGAGATCAGCCCGAGCATTTT. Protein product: CSARRQGDQPEHF.

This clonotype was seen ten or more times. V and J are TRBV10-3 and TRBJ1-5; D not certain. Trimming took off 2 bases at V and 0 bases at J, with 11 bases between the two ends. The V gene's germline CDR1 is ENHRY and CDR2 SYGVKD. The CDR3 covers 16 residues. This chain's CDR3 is CAISEKEVDSNQPQHF. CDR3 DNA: TGTGCCATCAGTGAGAAGGAGGTGGATAGCAATCAGCCCCAGCATTTT.

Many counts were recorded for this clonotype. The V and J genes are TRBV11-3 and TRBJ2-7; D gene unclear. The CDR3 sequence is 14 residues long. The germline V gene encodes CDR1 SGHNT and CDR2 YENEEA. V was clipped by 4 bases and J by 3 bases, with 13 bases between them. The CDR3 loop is CASSSMSPDYEQYF. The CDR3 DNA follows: TGTGCCAGCAGCTCGATGAGTCCGGACTACGAGCAGTACTTC.

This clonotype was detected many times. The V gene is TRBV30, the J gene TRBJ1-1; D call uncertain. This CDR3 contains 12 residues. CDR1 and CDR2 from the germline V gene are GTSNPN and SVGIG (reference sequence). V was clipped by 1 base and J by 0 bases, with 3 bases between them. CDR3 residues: CAWSEVNTEAFF. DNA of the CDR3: TGTGCCTGGAGTGAGGTGAACACTGAAGCTTTCTTT.

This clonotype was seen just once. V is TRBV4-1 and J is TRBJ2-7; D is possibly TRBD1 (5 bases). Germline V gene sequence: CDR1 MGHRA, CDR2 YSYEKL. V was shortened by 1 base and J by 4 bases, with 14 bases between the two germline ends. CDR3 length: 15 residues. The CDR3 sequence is CASSQVGQGKYEQYF. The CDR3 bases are TGCGCCAGCAGCCAAGTCGGGCAGGGCAAATACGAGCAGTACTTC.

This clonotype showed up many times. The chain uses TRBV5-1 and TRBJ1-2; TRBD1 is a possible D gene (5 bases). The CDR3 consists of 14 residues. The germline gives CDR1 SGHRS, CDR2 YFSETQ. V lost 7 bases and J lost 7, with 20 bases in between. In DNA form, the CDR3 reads TGCGCCAGCGGCGGGGGGTCAGGAGATGGTGGCTACACCTTC. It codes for CASGGGSGDGGYTF.

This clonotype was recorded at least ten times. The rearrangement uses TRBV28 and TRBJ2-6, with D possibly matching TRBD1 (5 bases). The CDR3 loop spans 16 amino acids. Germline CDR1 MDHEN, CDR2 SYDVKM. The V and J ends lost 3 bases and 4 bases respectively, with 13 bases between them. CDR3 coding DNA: TGTGCCAGCAGTTTTCAAGGGGCGGACGGGGCCAACGTCCTGACTTTC. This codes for CASSFQGADGANVLTF.

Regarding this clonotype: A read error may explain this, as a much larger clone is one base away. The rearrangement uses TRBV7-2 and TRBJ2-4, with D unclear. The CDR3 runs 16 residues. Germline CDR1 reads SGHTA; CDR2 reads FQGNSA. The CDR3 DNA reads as TGTGCCAGCAGCTTATCTGTTCCTGGACCCAATAACATTCAGTACTTC. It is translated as CASSLSVPGPNNIQYF.

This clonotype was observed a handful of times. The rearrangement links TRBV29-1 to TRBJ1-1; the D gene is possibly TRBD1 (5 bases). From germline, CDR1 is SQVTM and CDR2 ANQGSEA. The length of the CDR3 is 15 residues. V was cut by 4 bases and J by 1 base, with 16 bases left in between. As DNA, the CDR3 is TGCAGCGTTGCAAGGGCCCGGGGACCGAACACTGAAGCTTTCTTT. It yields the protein CSVARARGPNTEAFF.